This entry concerns a single TCR beta chain. It has no known antigen specificity. It has no much larger one-base neighbor in the sample; base qualities were not kept. Trimming removed 3 bases from V and 2 bases from J, leaving 10 bases between the germline ends. The cysteine opens and the phenylalanine closes a CDR3 of 13 amino acids. The retained sequence is limited to the CDR3, 39 bases, with the frame set at the first base. CDR1 DFQATT and CDR2 SNEGSKA are derived from the germline V gene (reference sequence). The data originate from a study of blood T cell repertoires in COVID-19 (dated by TCRdb to the early 2020s). The study in broad terms: Samples covering the acute and convalescent phases of COVID-19 were provided by collaborators in the United States, Italy and Spain. The material from the prospective study consisted of cDNA or gDNA derived from T cells, B-cell-depleted T cells, or PBMCs. The dataset comprised deeply sampled blood TCRbeta repertoires from subjects exposed to, actively infected with, or recovered from COVID-19. The repertoires were released in a freely available public database intended as a resource for research on the immune response to SARS-CoV-2. The samples were drawn from the first 160 participants of the ongoing ImmuneRACE study and from 1,254 subjects provided by 6 global collaborators. Sample metadata almost always included a de-identified subject ID, COVID-19 status, age in years and sex. Where HLA class I and class II types were available, the types were taken from metadata supplied by the sample provider, not from assay-based typing.

TCRbeta CDR3 regions were amplified from genomic DNA by means of the immunoSEQ Assay, a bias-controlled multiplex PCR. The original pipeline was this. The number of nucleated cells in each sample was estimated from the amplification of reference gene primers within the assay. Sequence reads were collapsed and filtered to measure the absolute abundance of every unique TCRbeta CDR3 rearrangement. For each sample, productive Simpson clonality was calculated by taking the square root of Simpson's diversity index across productive rearrangements. TCRdb carries this immuneACCESS record with in-frame sequences only. Its versions omit some clonotypes, under half of them owing to an unresolved V gene in the studies checked, with the rest unexplained. V, J and clone size were drawn from that table, and D and trimming were deduced from the DNA. Within this sample are some 69,000 clones, with 75% to 85% of them counted one time only. More than 45% of the sample comes from the top ten.

Overall study results and their limits: How much clinical and demographic metadata was included differed by source and by participant, and the metadata was provided uncurated.

The collaborating institutions used their own protocols to collect whole blood in K2EDTA tubes. For TCRbeta analysis, collaborators shipped samples in one of three forms: frozen whole blood, isolated PBMCs, or DNA extracted from either of those sample types. The TCR originated in a human donor in a cohort sampled during active COVID-19. The sequenced sample consisted of peripheral blood. The chain is assembled from TRBV20-1 and TRBJ2-5; the best D guess is TRBD1, with 6 bases matching. The DNA sequence reads TGCAGTGCTAGTCAGGGGTTGCAAGAGACCCAGTACTTC. This encodes CSASQGLQETQYF.